The clone carrying this TCR beta chain showed up just a few times. Its antigen is not known. These data originate in a study of T cells in Graves' hyperthyroidism and ophthalmopathy. The CDR3 regions of TCR beta were amplified from RNA transcripts. HTBI primers were employed in a first-round RT-PCR of the TCR CDR3. TCRdb called the multiplex PCR reads again in MiXCR, with one record for every CDR3 protein. The data show about 360,000 distinct CDR3 sequences, about 13% seen once. Patients aged 18 to 65 had newly diagnosed hyperthyroidism that had lasted under 2 months. The blood sample predates any ophthalmopathy symptoms, coming from first hyperthyroidism diagnosis. Unmatched junction bases numbered 8, after V lost 6 bases and J lost 7 bases. CDR1 and CDR2 from the germline V gene are MNHNS and SASEGT. CDR3 length: 13 residues. Notes on the study in general: In simple terms, a model built on 13 V-J features told ophthalmopathy apart from stable hyperthyroidism.

The chain carries TRBV6-1 and TRBJ1-2; 7 bases are a match to TRBD1. This TCR derives from a man under 40 with Graves' hyperthyroidism that later progressed to Graves' ophthalmopathy. The sequenced sample consisted of blood. The CDR3 reads CASSRGQAAGYTF. The CDR3 coding sequence is TGTGCCAGCAGCCGAGGACAGGCAGCTGGCTACACCTTC.